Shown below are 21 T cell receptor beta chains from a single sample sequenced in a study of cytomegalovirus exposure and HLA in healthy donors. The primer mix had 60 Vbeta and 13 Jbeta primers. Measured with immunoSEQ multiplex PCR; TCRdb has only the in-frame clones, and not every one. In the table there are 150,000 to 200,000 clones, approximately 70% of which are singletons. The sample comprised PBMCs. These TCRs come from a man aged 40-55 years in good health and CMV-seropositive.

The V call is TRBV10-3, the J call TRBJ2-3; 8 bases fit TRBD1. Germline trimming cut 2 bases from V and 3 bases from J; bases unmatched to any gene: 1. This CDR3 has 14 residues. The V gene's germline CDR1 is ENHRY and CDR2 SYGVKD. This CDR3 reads CAISERTGTDTQYF. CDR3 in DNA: TGTGCCATCAGTGAGAGGACAGGGACAGATACGCAGTATTTT.

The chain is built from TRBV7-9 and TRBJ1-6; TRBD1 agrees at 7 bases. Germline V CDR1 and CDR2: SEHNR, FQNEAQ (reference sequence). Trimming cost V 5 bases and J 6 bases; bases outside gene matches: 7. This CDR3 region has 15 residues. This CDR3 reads CASSRRDSVNSPLHF. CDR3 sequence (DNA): TGTGCCAGCAGCCGAAGGGACAGTGTTAATTCACCCCTCCACTTT.

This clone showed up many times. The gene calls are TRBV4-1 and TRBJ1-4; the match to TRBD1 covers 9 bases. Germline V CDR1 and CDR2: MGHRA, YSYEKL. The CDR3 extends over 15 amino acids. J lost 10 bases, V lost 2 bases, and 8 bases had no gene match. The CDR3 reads CASSQPGTGRGKLFF. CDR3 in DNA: TGCGCCAGCAGCCAACCCGGGACAGGGCGCGGAAAACTGTTTTTT.

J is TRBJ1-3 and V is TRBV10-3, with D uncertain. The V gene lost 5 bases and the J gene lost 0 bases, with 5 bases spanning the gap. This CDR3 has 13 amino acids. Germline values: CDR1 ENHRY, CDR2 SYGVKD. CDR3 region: CAISPSSGNTIYF. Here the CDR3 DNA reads TGTGCCATCAGTCCTAGCTCTGGAAACACCATATATTTT.

This CDR3 reads CASPYPGDVETQYF. The CDR3 DNA follows: TGTGCCAGTCCTTATCCGGGGGATGTTGAGACCCAGTACTTC. This chain links TRBV19 with TRBJ2-5; D is perhaps TRBD2 (6 bases). CDR1 is LNHDA, CDR2 SQIVND, per germline (reference sequence). V was pared by 8 bases and J by 5 bases, with 18 bases between. The CDR3 sequence is 14 residues long.

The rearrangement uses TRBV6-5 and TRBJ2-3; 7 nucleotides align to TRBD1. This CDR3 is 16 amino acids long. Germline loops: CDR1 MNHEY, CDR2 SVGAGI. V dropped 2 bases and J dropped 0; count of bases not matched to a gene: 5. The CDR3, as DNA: TGTGCCAGCAGTTACACGGGACAGTCTAGCACAGATACGCAGTATTTT. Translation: CASSYTGQSSTDTQYF.

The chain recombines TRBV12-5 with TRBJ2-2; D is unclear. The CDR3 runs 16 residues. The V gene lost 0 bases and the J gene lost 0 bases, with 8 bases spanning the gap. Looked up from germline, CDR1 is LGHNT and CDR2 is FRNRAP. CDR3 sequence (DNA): TGTGCTAGTGGTTTGGTAGACACGGCGAACACCGGGGAGCTGTTTTTT. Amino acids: CASGLVDTANTGELFF. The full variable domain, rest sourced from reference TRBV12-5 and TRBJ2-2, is DARVTQTPRHKVTEMGQEVTMRCQPILGHNTVFWYRQTMMQGLELLAYFRNRAPLDDSGMPKDRFSAEMPDATLATLKIQPSEPRDSAVYFCASGLVDTANTGELFFGEGSRLTVL.

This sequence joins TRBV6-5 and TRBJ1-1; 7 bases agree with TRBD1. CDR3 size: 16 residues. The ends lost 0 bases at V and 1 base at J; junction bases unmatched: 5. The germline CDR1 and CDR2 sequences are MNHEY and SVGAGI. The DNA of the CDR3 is TGTGCCAGCAGTTACTCGTCGGGACAGAAGAACACTGAAGCTTTCTTT. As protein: CASSYSSGQKNTEAFF.

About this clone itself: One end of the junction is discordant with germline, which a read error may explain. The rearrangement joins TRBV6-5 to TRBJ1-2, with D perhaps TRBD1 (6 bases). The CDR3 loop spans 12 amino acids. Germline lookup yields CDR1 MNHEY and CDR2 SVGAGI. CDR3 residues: CASSRTDSPDAF. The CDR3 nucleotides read TGTGCCAGCAGCCGGACAGACAGCCCCGATGCCTTC.

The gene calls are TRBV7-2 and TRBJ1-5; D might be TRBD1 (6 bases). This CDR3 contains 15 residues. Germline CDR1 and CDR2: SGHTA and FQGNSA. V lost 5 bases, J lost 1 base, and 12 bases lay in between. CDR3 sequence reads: CASSLVGQSNQPQHF. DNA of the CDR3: TGTGCCAGCAGCCTGGTAGGACAGAGCAATCAGCCCCAGCATTTT.

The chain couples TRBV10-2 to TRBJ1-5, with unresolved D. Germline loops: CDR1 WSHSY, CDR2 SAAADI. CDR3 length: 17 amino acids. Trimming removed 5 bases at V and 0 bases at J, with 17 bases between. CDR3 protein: CASSPFEGVSSNQPQHF. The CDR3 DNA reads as TGCGCCAGCAGTCCGTTTGAGGGAGTTTCTAGCAATCAGCCCCAGCATTTT.

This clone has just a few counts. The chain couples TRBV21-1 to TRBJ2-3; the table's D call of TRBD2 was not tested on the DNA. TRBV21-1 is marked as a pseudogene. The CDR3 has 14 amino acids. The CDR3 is CASPRRSRTDTQYF. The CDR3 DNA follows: TGTGCCAGCCCTCGGAGGTCACGCACAGATACGCAGTATTTT.

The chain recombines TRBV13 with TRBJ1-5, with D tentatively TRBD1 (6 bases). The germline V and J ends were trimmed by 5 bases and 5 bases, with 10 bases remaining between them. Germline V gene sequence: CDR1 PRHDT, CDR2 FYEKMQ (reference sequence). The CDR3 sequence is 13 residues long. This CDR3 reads CASSPGVDQPQHF. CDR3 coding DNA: TGTGCCAGCAGCCCAGGGGTAGATCAGCCCCAGCATTTT.

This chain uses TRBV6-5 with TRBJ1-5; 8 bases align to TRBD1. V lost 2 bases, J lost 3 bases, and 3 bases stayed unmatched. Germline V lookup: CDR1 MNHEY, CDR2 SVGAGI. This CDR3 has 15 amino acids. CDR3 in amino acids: CASSYQDRANQPQHF. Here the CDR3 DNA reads TGTGCCAGCAGTTACCAGGACAGGGCCAATCAGCCCCAGCATTTT.

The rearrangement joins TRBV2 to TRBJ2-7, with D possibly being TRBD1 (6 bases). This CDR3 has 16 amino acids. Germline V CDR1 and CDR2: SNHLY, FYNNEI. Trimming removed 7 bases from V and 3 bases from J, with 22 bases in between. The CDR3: CASTMDSQVKVYEQYF. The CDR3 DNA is TGTGCCAGCACCATGGACAGCCAAGTTAAAGTCTACGAGCAGTACTTC. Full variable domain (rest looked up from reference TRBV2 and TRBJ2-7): EPEVTQTPSHQVTQMGQEVILRCVPISNHLYFYWYRQILGQKVEFLVSFYNNEISEKSEIFDDQFSVERPDGSNFTLKIRSTKLEDSAMYFCASTMDSQVKVYEQYFGPGTRLTVT.

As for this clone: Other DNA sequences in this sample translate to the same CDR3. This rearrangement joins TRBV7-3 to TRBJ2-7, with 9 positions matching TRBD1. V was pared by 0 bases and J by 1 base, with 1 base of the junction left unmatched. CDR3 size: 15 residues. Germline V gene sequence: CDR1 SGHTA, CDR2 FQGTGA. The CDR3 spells CASSLTGQGSYEQYF. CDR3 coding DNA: TGTGCCAGCAGCTTAACGGGACAGGGATCCTACGAGCAGTACTTC.

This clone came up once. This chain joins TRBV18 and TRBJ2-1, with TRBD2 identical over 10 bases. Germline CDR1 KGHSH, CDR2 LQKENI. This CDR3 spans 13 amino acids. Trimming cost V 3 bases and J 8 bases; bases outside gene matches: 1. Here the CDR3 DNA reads TGTGCCAGCTCACCTGGACTAGCGGATGAGCAGTTCTTC. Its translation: CASSPGLADEQFF.

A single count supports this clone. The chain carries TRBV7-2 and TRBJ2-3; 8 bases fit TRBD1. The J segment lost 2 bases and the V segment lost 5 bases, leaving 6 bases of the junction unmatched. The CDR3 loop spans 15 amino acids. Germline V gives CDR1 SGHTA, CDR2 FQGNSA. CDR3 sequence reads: CASSIQGVDTDTQYF. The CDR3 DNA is TGTGCCAGCAGCATACAGGGGGTAGACACAGATACGCAGTATTTT.

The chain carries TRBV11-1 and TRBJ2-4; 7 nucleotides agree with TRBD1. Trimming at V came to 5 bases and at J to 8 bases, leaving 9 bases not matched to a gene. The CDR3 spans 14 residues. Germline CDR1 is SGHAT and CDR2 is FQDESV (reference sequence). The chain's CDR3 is CASSPRTGRDIQYF. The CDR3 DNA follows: TGTGCCAGCAGCCCACGGACAGGCCGGGACATTCAGTACTTC.

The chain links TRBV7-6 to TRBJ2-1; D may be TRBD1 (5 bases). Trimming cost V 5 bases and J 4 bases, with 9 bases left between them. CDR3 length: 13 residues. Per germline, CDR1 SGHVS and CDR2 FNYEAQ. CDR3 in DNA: TGTGCCAGCAGCCAGACAGAATACAATGAGCAGTTCTTC. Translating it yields CASSQTEYNEQFF.

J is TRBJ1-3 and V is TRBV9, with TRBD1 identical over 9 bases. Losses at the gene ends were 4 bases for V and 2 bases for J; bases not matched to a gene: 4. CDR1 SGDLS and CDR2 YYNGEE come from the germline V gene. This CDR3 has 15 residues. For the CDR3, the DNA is TGTGCCAGCAGCCTACGACAGGGGGCTGGAAACACCATATATTTT. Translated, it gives CASSLRQGAGNTIYF. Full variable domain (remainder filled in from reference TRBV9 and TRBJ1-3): DSGVTQTPKHLITATGQRVTLRCSPRSGDLSVYWYQQSLDQGLQFLIQYYNGEERAKGNILERFSAQQFPDLHSELNLSSLELGDSALYFCASSLRQGAGNTIYFGEGSWLTVV.